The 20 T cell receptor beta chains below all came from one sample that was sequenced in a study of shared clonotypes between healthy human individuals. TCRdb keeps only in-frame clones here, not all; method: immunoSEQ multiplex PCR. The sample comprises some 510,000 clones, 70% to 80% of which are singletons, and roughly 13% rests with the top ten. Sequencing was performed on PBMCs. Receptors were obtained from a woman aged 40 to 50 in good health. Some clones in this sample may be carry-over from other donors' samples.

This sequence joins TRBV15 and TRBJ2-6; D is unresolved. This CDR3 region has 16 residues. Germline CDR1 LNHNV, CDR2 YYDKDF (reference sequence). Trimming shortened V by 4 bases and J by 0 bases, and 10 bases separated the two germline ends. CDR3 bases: TGTGCCACCAGCATATTCAGGCCCTCTGGGGCCAACGTCCTGACTTTC. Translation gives CATSIFRPSGANVLTF.

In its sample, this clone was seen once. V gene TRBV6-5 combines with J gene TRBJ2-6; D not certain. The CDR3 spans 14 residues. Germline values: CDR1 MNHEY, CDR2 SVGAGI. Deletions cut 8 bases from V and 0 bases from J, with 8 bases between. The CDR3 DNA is TGTGCCAGCGGTACAGTCTCTGGGGCCAACGTCCTGACTTTC. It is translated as CASGTVSGANVLTF.

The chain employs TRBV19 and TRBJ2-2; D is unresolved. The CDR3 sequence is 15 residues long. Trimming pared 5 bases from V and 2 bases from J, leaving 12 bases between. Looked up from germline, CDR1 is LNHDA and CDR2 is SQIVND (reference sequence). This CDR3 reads CASSHQGGNTGELFF. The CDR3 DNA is TGTGCCAGTAGTCACCAAGGCGGAAACACCGGGGAGCTGTTTTTT.

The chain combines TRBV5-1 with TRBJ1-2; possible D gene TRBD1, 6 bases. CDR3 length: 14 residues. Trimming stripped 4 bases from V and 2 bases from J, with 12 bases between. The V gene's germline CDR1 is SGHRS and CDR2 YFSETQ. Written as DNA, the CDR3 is TGCGCCAGCAGCCGGGACACACAGAACTATGGCTACACCTTC. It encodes CASSRDTQNYGYTF.

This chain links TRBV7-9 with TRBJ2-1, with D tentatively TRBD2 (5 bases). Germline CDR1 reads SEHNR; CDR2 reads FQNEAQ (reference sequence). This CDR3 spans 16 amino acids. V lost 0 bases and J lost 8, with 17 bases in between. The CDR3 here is CASSLAEVATRHEQFF. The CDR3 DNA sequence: TGTGCCAGCAGCTTAGCGGAGGTGGCCACGCGCCATGAGCAGTTCTTC.

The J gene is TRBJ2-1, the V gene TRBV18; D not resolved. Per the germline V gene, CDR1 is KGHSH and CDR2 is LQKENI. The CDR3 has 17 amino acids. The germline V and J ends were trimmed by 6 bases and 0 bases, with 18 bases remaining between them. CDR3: CASSPIFMSGSYNEQFF. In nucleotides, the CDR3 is TGTGCCAGCTCGCCCATCTTTATGTCAGGCTCCTACAATGAGCAGTTCTTC. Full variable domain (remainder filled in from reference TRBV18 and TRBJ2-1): NAGVMQNPRHLVRRRGQEARLRCSPMKGHSHVYWYRQLPEEGLKFMVYLQKENIIDESGMPKERFSAEFPKEGPSILRIQQVVRGDSAAYFCASSPIFMSGSYNEQFFGPGTRLTVL.

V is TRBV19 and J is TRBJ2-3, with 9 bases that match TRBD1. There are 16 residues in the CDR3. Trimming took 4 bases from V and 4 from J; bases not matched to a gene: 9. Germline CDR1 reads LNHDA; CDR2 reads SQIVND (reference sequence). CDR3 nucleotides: TGTGCCAGTAGTAACAGGAACAGGGGGCAACCAGATACGCAGTATTTT. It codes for CASSNRNRGQPDTQYF. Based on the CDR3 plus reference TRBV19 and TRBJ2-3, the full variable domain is DGGITQSPKYLFRKEGQNVTLSCEQNLNHDAMYWYRQDPGQGLRLIYYSQIVNDFQKGDIAEGYSVSREKKESFPLTVTSAQKNPTAFYLCASSNRNRGQPDTQYFGPGTRLTVL.

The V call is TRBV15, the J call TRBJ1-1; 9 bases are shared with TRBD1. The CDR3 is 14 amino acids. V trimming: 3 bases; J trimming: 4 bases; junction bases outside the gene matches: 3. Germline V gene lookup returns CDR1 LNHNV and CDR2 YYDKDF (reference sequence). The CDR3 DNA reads TGTGCCACCAGCAGCCAGACAGGGGGCACTGAAGCTTTCTTT. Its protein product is CATSSQTGGTEAFF.

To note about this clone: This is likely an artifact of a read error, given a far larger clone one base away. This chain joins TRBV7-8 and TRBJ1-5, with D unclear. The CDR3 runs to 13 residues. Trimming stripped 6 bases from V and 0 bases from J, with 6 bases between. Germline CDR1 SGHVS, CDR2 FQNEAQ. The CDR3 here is CASSYISNQPQHF. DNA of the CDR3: TGTGCCAGCAGTTACATTAGCAATCAGCCCCAGCATTTT.

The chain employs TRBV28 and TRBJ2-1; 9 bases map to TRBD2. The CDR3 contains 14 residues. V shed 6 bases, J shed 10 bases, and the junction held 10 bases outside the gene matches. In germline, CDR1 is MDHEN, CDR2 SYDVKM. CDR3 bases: TGTGCCAGCAGCTCGAGCGGGAGGAGGGGGGAGCAGTTCTTC. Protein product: CASSSSGRRGEQFF.

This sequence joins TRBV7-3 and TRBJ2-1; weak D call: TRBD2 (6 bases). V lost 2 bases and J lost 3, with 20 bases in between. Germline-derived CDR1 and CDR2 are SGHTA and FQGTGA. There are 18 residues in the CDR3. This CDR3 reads CASSLAVGGESFYNEQFF. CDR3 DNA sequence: TGTGCCAGCAGCTTAGCAGTAGGCGGGGAGTCATTCTACAATGAGCAGTTCTTC.

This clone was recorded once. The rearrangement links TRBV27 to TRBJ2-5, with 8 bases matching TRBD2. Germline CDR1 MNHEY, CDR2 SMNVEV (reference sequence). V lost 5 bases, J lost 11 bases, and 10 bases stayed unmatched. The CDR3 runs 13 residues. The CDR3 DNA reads TGTGCCAGCAGTCTACGGACTAGCCGGGAGCAGTACTTC. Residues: CASSLRTSREQYF.

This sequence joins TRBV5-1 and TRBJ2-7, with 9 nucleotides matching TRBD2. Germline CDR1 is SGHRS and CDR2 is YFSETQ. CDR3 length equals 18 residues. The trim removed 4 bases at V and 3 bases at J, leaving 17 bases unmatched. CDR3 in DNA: TGCGCCAGCAGCAAGACCGCCCTCTCTGCGGGAGGGAACTACGAGCAGTACTTC. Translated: CASSKTALSAGGNYEQYF.

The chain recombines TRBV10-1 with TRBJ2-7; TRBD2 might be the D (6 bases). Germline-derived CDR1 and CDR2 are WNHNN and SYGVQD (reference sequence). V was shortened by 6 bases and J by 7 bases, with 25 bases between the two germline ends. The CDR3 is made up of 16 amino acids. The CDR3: CASSENPTGVAFEQYF. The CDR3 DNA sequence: TGCGCCAGCAGCGAGAATCCAACGGGAGTAGCCTTTGAGCAGTACTTC.

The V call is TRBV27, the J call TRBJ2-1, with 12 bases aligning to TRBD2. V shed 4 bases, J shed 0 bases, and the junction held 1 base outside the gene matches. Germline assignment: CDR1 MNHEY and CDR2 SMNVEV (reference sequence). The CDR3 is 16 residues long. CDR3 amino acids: CASSSLAGGSYNEQFF. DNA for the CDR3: TGTGCCAGCAGTTCACTAGCGGGAGGCTCCTACAATGAGCAGTTCTTC.

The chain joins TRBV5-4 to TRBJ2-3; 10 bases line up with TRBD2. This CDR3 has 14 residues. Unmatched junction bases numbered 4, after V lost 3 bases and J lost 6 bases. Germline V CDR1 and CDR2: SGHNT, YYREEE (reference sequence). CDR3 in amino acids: CASSSKREGDTQYF. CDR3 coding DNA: TGTGCCAGCAGCTCCAAGCGGGAGGGGGATACGCAGTATTTT.

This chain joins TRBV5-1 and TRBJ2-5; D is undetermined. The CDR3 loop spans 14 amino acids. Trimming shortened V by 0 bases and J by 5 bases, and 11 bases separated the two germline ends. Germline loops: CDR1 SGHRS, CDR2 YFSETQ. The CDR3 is CASSLEIRSETQYF. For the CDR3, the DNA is TGCGCCAGCAGCTTGGAAATACGCAGCGAGACCCAGTACTTC.

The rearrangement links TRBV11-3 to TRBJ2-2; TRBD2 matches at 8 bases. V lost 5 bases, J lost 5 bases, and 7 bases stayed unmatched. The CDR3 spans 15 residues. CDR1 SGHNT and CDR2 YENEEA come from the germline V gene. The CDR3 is CASSHLAGKTGELFF. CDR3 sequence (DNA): TGTGCCAGCAGCCATTTAGCGGGAAAGACCGGGGAGCTGTTTTTT.

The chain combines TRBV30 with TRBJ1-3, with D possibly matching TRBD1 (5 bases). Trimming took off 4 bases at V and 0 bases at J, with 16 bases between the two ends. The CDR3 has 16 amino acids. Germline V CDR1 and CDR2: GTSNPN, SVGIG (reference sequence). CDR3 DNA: TGTGCCTGGAACATCGAAGGGGTCTTCTCTGGAAACACCATATATTTT. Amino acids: CAWNIEGVFSGNTIYF.

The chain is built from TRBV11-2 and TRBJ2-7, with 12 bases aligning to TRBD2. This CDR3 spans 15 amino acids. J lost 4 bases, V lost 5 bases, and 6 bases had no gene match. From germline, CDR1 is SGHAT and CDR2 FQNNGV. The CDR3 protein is CASSQRLAGVYEQYF. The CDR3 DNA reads TGTGCCAGCAGCCAACGACTAGCGGGAGTATACGAGCAGTACTTC.